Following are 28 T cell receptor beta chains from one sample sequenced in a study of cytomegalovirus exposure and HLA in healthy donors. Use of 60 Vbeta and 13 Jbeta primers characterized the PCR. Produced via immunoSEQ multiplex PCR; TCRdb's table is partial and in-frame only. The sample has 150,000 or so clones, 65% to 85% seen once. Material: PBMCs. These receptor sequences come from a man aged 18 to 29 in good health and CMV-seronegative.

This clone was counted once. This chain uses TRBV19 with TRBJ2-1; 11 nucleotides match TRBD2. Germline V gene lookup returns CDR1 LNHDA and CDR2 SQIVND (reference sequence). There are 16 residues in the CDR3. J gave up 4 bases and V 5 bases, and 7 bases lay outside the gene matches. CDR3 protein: CASSSSGGIYYNEQFF. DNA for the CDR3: TGTGCCAGTAGTTCTAGCGGGGGGATATATTACAATGAGCAGTTCTTC.

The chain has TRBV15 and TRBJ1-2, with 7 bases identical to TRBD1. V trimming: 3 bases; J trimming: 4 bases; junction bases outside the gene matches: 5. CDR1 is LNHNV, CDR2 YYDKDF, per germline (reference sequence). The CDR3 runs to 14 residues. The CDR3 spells CATSSGTAAYGYTF. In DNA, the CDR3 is TGTGCCACCAGCAGTGGGACAGCGGCCTATGGCTACACCTTC.

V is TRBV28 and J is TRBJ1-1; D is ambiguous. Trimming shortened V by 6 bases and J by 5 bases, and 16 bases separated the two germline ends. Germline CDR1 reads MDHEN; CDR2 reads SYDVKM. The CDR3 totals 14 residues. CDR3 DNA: TGTGCCAGCAGGTACCGGGATTACGATACTGAAGCTTTCTTT. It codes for CASRYRDYDTEAFF.

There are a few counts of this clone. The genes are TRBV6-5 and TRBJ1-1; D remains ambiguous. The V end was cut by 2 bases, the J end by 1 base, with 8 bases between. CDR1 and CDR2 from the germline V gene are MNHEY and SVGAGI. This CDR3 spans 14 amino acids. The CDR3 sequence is CASSYGLENTEAFF. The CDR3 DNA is TGTGCCAGCAGTTACGGTCTAGAGAACACTGAAGCTTTCTTT.

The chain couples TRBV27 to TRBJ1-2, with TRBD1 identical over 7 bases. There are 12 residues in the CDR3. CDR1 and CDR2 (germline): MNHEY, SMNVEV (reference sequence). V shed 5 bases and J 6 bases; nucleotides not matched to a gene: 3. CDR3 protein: CASSKRGHGYTF. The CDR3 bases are TGTGCCAGCAGTAAAAGGGGGCATGGCTACACCTTC.

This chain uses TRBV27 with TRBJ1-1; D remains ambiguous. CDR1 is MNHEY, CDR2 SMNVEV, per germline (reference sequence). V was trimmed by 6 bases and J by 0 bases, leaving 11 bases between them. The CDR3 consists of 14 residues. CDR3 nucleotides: TGTGCCAGCAGCCACGGGGTCATGAACACTGAAGCTTTCTTT. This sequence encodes CASSHGVMNTEAFF.

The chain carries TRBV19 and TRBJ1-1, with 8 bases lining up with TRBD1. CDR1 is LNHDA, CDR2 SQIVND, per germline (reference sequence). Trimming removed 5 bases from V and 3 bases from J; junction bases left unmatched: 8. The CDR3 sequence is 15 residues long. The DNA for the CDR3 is TGTGCCAGTAGTTCCCGACAGGGGAAGCACACTGAAGCTTTCTTT. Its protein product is CASSSRQGKHTEAFF.

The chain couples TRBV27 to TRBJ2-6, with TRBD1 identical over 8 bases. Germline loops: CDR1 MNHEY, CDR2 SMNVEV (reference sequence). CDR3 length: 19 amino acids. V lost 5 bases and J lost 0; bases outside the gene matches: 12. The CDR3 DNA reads TGTGCCAGCAGTATGAGACCGGGACAGGTGACCTCTGGGGCCAACGTCCTGACTTTC. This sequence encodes CASSMRPGQVTSGANVLTF.

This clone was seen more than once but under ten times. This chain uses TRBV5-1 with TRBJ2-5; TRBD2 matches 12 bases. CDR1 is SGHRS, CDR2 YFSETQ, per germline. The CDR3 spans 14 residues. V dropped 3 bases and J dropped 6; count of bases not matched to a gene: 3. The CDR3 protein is CASSSGTSGQTQYF. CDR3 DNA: TGCGCCAGCAGCTCCGGGACTAGCGGGCAGACCCAGTACTTC.

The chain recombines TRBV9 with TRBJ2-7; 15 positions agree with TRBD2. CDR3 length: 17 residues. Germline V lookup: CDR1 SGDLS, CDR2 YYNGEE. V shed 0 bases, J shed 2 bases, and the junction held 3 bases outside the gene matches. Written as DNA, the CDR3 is TGTGCCAGCAGCGTAGGGGGACTAGCGGGGGGTGCCTACGAGCAGTACTTC. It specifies CASSVGGLAGGAYEQYF.

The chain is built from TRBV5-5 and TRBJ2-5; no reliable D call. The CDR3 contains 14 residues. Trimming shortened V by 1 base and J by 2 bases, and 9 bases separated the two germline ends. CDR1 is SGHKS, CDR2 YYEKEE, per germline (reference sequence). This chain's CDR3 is CASSLTPSQETQYF. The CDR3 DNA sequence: TGTGCCAGCAGCTTGACTCCCTCACAAGAGACCCAGTACTTC.

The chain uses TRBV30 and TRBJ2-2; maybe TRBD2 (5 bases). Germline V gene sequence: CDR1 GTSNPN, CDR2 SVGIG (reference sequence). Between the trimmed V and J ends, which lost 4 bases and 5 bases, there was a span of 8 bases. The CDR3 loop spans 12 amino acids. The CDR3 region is CAWNSGTGELFF. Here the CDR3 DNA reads TGTGCCTGGAATTCGGGGACCGGGGAGCTGTTTTTT.

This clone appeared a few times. CDR3 residues: CASSQGQGTGGYTF. The DNA for the CDR3 is TGTGCCAGCAGCCAGGGACAGGGGACTGGAGGCTACACCTTC. The V gene is TRBV6-4, the J gene TRBJ1-2, with 10 bases identical to TRBD1. Germline-derived CDR1 and CDR2 are MRHNA and SNTAGT. V was pared by 6 bases and J by 8 bases, with 9 bases of the junction left unmatched. The CDR3 loop spans 14 amino acids.

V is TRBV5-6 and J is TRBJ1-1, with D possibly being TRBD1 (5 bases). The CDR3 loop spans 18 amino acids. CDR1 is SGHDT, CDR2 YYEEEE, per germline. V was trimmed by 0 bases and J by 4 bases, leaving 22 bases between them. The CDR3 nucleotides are TGTGCCAGCAGCTTGGTTTCCCAGGGTTTTAGTTTGGGCACTGAAGCTTTCTTT. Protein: CASSLVSQGFSLGTEAFF.

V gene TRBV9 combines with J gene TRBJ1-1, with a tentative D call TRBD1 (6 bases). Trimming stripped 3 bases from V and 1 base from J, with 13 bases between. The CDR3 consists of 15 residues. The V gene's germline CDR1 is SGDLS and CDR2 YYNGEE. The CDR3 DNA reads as TGTGCCAGCAGCGACCGGGACACGACGAACACTGAAGCTTTCTTT. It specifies CASSDRDTTNTEAFF.

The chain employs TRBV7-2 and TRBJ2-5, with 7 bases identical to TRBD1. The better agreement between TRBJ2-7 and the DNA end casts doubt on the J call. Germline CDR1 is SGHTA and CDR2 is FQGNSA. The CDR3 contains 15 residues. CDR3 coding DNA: TGTGCCAGCAGCGTAAAGACAGGGCAGACCTACGAGCAGTACTTC. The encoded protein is CASSVKTGQTYEQYF.

The CDR3 sequence is CASELRGLPGNTIYF. CDR3 sequence (DNA): TGTGCCAGCGAGTTGAGGGGGCTTCCTGGAAACACCATATATTTT. The chain joins TRBV6-1 to TRBJ1-3; 7 nucleotides match TRBD1. Germline V gene sequence: CDR1 MNHNS, CDR2 SASEGT. Germline trimming cut 8 bases from V and 2 bases from J; bases unmatched to any gene: 9. The CDR3 totals 15 residues.

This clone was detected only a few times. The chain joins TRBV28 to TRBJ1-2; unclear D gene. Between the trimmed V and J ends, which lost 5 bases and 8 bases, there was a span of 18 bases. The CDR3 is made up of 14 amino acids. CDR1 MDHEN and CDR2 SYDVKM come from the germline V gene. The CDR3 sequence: CASSPGDGAGGYTF. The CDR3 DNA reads TGTGCCAGCAGTCCCGGGGATGGTGCGGGCGGCTACACCTTC.

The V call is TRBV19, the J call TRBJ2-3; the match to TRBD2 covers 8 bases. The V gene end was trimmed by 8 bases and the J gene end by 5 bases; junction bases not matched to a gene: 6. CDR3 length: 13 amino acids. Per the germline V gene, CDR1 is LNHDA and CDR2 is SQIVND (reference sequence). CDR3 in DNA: TGTGCCAGTCTCGGGGGGGCCCTAGATACGCAGTATTTT. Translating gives CASLGGALDTQYF. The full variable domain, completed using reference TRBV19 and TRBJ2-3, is DGGITQSPKYLFRKEGQNVTLSCEQNLNHDAMYWYRQDPGQGLRLIYYSQIVNDFQKGDIAEGYSVSREKKESFPLTVTSAQKNPTAFYLCASLGGALDTQYFGPGTRLTVL.

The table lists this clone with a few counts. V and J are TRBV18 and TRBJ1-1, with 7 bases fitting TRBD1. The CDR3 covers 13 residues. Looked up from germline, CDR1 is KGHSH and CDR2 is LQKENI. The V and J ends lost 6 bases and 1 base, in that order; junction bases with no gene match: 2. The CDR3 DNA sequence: TGTGCCAGCTCGGGGGACAGGAACACTGAAGCTTTCTTT. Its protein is CASSGDRNTEAFF.

As DNA, the CDR3 is TGTGCCAGCAGCGTATCGACAGGGGCGTCCAATCAGCCCCAGCATTTT. Protein product: CASSVSTGASNQPQHF. The chain combines TRBV9 with TRBJ1-5, with 8 bases fitting TRBD1. V lost 1 base and J lost 3; bases outside the gene matches: 6. The V gene's germline CDR1 is SGDLS and CDR2 YYNGEE. The CDR3 has 16 amino acids.

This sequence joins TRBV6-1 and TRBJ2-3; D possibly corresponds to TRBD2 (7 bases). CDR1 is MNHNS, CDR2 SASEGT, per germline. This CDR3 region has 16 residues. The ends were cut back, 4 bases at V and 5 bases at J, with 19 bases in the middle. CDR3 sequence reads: CASSGGGRGWGDTQYF. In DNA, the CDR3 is TGTGCCAGCAGTGGCGGGGGTAGGGGGTGGGGAGATACGCAGTATTTT.

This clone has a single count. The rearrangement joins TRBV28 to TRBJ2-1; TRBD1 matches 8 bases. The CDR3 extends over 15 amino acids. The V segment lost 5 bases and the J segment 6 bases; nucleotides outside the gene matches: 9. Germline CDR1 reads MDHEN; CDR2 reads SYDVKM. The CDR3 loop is CASSLGQGWSNEQFF. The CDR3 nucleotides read TGTGCCAGCAGTCTCGGACAGGGCTGGAGCAATGAGCAGTTCTTC.

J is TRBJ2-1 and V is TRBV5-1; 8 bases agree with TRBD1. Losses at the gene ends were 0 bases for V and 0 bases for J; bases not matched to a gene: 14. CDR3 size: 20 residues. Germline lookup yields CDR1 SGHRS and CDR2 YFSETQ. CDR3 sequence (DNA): TGCGCCAGCAGCTTGGCCTCGGGACAGGTTCTTGGGAGCTCCTACAATGAGCAGTTCTTC. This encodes CASSLASGQVLGSSYNEQFF.

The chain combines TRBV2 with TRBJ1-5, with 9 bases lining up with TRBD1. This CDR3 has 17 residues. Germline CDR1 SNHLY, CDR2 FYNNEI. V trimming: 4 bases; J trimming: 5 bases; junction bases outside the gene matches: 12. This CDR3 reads CASSGRDRAWGDQPQHF. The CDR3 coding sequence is TGTGCCAGCAGTGGACGGGACAGGGCTTGGGGCGATCAGCCCCAGCATTTT.

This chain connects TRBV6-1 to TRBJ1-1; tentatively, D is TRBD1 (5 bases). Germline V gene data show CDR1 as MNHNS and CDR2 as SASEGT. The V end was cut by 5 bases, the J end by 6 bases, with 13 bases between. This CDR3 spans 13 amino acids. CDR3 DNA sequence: TGTGCCAGCAGTTCTGGGGGGAGGGCTGAAGCTTTCTTT. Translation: CASSSGGRAEAFF.

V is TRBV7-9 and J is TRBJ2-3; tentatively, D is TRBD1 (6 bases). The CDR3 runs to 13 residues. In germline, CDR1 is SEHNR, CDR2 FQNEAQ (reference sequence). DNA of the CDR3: TGTGCGGGCGACAGGACTTACACAGATACGCAGTATTTT. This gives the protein CAGDRTYTDTQYF. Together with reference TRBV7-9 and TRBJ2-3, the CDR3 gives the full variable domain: DTGVSQNPRHKITKRGQNVTFRCDPISEHNRLYWYRQTLGQGPEFLTYFQNEAQLEKSRLLSDRFSAERPKGSFSTLEIQRTEQGDSAMYLCAGDRTYTDTQYFGPGTRLTVL.

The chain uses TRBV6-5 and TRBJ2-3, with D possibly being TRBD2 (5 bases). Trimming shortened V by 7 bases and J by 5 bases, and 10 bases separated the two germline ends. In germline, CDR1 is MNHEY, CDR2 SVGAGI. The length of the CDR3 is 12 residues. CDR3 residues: CASNSGGDTQYF. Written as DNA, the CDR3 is TGTGCCAGCAACTCAGGAGGAGATACGCAGTATTTT.